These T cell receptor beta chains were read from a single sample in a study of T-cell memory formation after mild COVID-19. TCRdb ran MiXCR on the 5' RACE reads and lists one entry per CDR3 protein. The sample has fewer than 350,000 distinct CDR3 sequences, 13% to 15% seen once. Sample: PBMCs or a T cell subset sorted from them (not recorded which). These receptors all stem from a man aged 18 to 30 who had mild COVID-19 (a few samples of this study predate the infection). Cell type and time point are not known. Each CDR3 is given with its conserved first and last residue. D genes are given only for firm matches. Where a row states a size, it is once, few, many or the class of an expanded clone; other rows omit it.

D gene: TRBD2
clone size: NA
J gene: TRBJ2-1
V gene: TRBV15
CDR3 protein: CATSRRGANNEQFF
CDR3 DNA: TGTGCCACCAGCAGGCGGGGGGCTAACAATGAGCAGTTCTTC

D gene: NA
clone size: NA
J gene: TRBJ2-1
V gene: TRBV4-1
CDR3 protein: CASSQNYRGGPYNEQFF
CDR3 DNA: TGCGCCAGCAGCCAAAACTATAGGGGGGGGCCCTACAATGAGCAGTTCTTC

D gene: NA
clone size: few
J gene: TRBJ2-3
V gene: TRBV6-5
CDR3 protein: CASSMAFGDTQYF
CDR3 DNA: TGTGCCAGCAGCATGGCTTTCGGAGATACGCAGTATTTT

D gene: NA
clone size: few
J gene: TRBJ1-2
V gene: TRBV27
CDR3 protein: CASRIGGSNYGYTF
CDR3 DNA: TGTGCCAGTAGAATCGGGGGTTCCAACTATGGCTACACCTTC

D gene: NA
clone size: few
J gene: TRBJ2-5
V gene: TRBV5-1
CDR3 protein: CASSFATKGSSGETQYF
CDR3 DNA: TGCGCCAGCAGCTTTGCGACTAAAGGGAGTAGTGGAGAGACCCAGTACTTC

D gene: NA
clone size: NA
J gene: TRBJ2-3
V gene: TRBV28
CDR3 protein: CASSLLQDTQYF
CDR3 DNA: TGTGCCAGCAGTTTATTACAGGATACGCAGTATTTT

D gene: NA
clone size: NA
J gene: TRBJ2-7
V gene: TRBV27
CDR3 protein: CASSFGRGLTYEQYF
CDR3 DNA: TGTGCCAGCAGTTTTGGCAGGGGCCTAACCTACGAGCAGTACTTC

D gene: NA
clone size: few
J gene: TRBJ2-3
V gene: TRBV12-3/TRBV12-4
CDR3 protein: CASSSQILDSGNADTQYF
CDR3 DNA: TGTGCCAGCAGTTCACAGATTTTAGATAGCGGTAACGCAGATACGCAGTATTTT

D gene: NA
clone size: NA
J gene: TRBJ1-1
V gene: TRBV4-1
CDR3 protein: CASSRGDSNTEAFF
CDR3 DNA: TGCGCCAGCAGCCGAGGTGACAGTAACACTGAAGCTTTCTTT

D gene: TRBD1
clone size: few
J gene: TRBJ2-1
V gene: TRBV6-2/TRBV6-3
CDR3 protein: CASSYRGPYNEQFF
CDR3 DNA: TGTGCCAGCAGTTACAGGGGGCCCTACAATGAGCAGTTCTTC

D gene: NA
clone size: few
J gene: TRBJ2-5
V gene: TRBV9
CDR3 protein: CASSPSWTQETQYF
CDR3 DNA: TGTGCCAGCAGCCCGAGCTGGACCCAAGAGACCCAGTACTTC

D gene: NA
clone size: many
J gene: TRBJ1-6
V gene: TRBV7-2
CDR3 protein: CASSQVRANSPLHF
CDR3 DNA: TGTGCCAGCAGCCAGGTCAGGGCAAATTCACCCCTCCACTTT

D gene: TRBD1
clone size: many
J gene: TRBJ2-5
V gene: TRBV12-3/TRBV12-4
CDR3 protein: CASSLQGRETQYF
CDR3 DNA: TGTGCCAGCAGCCTACAGGGGCGAGAGACCCAGTACTTC

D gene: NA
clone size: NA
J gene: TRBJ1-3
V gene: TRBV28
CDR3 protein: CASSWMGFIYF
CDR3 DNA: TGTGCCAGCAGTTGGATGGGGTTCATATATTTT

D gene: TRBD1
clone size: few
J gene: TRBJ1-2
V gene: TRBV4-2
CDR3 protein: CASSRGRRDGYTF
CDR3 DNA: TGTGCCAGCAGCAGGGGGCGGAGAGATGGCTACACCTTC

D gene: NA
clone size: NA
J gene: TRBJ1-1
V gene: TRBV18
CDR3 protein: CASSPAWANTEAFF
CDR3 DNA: TGTGCCAGCTCACCAGCATGGGCGAACACTGAAGCTTTCTTT

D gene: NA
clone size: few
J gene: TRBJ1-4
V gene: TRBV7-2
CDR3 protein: CASSEGVANEKLFF
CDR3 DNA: TGTGCCAGCAGCGAGGGGGTGGCTAATGAAAAACTGTTTTTT

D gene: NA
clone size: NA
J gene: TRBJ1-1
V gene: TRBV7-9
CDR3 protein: CASSEGQGLTFF
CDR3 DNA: TGTGCCAGCAGCGAGGGGCAGGGGCTAACTTTCTTT

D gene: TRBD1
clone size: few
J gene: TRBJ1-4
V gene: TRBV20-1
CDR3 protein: CSAPGTGNFNEKLFF
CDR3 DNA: TGCAGTGCGCCCGGGACAGGGAATTTTAATGAAAAACTGTTTTTT

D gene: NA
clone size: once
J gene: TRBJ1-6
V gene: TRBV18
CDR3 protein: CASSPLGADSPLHF
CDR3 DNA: TGTGCCAGCTCACCTTTGGGGGCGGACTCACCCCTCCACTTT

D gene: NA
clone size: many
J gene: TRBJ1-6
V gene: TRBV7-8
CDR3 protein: CASSPPRQGNLSPLHF
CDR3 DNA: TGTGCCAGCAGCCCCCCCCGGCAGGGGAATCTATCACCCCTCCACTTT

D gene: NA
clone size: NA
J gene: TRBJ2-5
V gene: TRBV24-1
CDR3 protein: CATSDRITAQETQYF
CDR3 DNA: TGTGCCACCAGTGATAGGATCACAGCCCAAGAGACCCAGTACTTC

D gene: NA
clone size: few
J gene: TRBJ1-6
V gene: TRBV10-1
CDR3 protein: CASSRDPGTDSPLHF
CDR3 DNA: TGCGCCAGCAGTCGGGACCCCGGGACGGATTCACCCCTCCACTTT

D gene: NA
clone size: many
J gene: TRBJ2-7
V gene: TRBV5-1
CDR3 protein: CASSLESGRREQYF
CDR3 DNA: TGCGCCAGCAGCTTGGAATCAGGGCGGCGCGAGCAGTACTTC

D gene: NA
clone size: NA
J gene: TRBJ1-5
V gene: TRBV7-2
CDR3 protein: CASSLASGGEQPQHF
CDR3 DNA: TGTGCCAGCAGCTTAGCGTCGGGGGGCGAGCAGCCCCAGCATTTT

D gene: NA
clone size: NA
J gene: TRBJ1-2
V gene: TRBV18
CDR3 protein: CASSGGLADRDYGYTF
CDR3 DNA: TGTGCCAGCTCAGGGGGGCTGGCAGACCGAGACTATGGCTACACCTTC

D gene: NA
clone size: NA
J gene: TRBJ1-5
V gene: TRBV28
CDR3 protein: CASSLLGGLGQPQHF
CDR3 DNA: TGTGCCAGCAGTTTATTGGGGGGGCTCGGTCAGCCCCAGCATTTT

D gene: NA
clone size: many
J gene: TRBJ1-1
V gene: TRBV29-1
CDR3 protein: CSVEGTEAFF
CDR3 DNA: TGCAGCGTTGAGGGCACTGAAGCTTTCTTT

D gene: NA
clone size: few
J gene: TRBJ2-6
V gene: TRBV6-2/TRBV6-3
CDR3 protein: CASSFHPYGLPRGANVLTF
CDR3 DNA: TGTGCCAGCAGTTTCCACCCGTACGGACTGCCCAGGGGGGCCAACGTCCTGACTTTC

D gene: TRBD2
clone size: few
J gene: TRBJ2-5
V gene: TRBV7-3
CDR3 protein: CASDPGLAGFETQYF
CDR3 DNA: TGTGCCAGCGACCCGGGACTAGCGGGGTTCGAGACCCAGTACTTC

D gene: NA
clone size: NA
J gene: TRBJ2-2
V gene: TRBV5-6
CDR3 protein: CAIMTGRTNTGELFF
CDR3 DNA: TGTGCCATCATGACGGGTCGGACGAACACCGGGGAGCTGTTTTTT

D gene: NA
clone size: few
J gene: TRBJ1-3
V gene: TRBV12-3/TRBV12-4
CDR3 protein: CASSKQGGGNTIYF
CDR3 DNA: TGTGCCAGCAGTAAACAGGGCGGTGGAAACACCATATATTTT

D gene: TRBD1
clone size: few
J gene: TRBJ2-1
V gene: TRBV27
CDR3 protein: CASMTGYFDEQFF
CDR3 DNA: TGTGCCAGCATGACAGGGTATTTCGATGAGCAGTTCTTC

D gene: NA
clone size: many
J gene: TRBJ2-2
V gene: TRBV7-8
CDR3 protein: CASSLSRLNTGELFF
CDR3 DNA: TGTGCCAGCAGCTTAAGCCGACTCAACACCGGGGAGCTGTTTTTT

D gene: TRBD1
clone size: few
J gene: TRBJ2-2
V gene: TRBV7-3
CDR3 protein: CASSLGTGSGELFF
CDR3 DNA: TGTGCCAGCAGCTTAGGGACAGGGAGCGGGGAGCTGTTTTTT

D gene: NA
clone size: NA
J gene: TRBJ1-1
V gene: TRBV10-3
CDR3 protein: CAISESGSLNTEAFF
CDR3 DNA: TGTGCCATCAGTGAGTCGGGCAGCCTGAACACTGAAGCTTTCTTT

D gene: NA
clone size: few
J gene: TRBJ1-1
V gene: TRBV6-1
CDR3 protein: CASTESSEAFF
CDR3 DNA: TGTGCCAGCACGGAGTCTTCCGAAGCTTTCTTT

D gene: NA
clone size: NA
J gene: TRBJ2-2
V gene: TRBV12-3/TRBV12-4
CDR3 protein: CASSLETANTGELFF
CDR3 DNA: TGTGCCAGCAGTTTGGAGACAGCGAACACCGGGGAGCTGTTTTTT

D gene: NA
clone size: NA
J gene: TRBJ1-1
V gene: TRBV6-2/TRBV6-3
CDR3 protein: CASSYERRTEAFF
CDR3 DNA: TGTGCCAGCAGTTACGAGCGCCGGACTGAAGCTTTCTTT

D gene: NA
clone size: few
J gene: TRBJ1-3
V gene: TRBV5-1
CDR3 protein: CASSLAQGNSGNTIYF
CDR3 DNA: TGCGCCAGCAGCTTGGCCCAGGGCAACTCTGGAAACACCATATATTTT

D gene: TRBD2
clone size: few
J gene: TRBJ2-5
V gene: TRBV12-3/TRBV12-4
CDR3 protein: CAIRVVAGGLETQYF
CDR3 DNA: TGTGCCATCAGGGTGGTAGCGGGGGGGCTGGAGACCCAGTACTTC

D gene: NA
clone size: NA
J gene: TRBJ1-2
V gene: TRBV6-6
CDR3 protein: CASSYVDYGYTF
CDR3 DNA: TGTGCCAGCAGTTACGTGGACTATGGCTACACCTTC

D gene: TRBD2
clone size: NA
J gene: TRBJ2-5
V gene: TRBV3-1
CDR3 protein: CASSPTSGGEQETQYF
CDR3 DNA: TGTGCCAGCAGCCCAACTAGCGGGGGGGAGCAAGAGACCCAGTACTTC

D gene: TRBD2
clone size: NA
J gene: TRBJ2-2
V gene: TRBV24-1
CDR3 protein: CAAGGTVQGSTGELFF
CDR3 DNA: TGTGCCGCGGGGGGGACCGTACAGGGGTCCACCGGGGAGCTGTTTTTT

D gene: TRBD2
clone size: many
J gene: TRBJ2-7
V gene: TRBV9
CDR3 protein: CASSKGLDAPYEQYF
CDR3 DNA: TGTGCCAGCAGCAAAGGACTAGATGCCCCCTACGAGCAGTACTTC

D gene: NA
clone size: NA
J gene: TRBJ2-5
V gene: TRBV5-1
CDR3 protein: CASSLLADRDQYF
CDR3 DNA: TGCGCCAGCAGCTTGCTGGCGGATCGTGACCAGTACTTC

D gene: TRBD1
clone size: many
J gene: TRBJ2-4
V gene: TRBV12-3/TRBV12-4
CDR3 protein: CASSLMGDRGAKNIQYF
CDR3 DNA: TGTGCCAGCAGTTTAATGGGCGACAGGGGAGCCAAAAACATTCAGTACTTC

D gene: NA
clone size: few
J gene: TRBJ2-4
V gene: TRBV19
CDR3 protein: CASSFILEGNIQYF
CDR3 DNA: TGTGCCAGTAGTTTCATCCTTGAGGGAAACATTCAGTACTTC

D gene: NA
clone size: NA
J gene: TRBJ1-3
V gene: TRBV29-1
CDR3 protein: CSVEMTGFSGNTIYF
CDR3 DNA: TGCAGCGTTGAGATGACCGGCTTTTCTGGAAACACCATATATTTT

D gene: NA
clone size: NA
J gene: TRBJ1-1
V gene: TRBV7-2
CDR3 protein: CASSLGILTEAFF
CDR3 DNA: TGTGCCAGCAGCTTAGGGATCCTCACTGAAGCTTTCTTT

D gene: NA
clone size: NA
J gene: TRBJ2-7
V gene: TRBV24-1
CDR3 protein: CATALGRTRGPDLSYEQYF
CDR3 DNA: TGTGCCACCGCTCTGGGTCGAACTCGGGGGCCGGACCTATCCTACGAGCAGTACTTC

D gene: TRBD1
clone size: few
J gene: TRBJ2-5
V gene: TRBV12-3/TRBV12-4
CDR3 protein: CASSPSTGGRETQYF
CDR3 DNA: TGTGCCAGCAGTCCATCGACAGGGGGGAGGGAGACCCAGTACTTC

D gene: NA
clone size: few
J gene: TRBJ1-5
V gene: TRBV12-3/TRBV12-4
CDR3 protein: CASSAGLSNQPQHF
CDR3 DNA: TGTGCCAGCAGTGCAGGGTTGAGCAATCAGCCCCAGCATTTT